This TCR beta chain was found in a study of beta chain features in type 1 diabetes. Overall study findings and caveats: Amplification by PCR could prefer shorter templates, with the same effect in patients and controls. TCRB CDR3s were moderately but significantly shorter in Type 1 diabetes patients in all four CD4+ subsets. Lower insertion and higher deletion counts appeared at VDJ junctions in type 1 diabetes patients.

The CDR3 has 14 amino acids. Trimming removed 6 bases at V and 2 bases at J, with 14 bases between. The V gene's germline CDR1 is SGHNT and CDR2 YYREEE (reference sequence). On this clone: Its matching antigen is unknown.

Per donor, one heparinised blood draw averaged roughly 110 mL. Cells sorted by CD45RO/CCR7/CD25/CD127/CD95/CD27 comprised CD4+ naive, central memory, regulatory and stem cell-like memory cells. Reverse transcribing all isolated RNA meant expressed TCRB transcripts were sequenced. The method was immunoSEQ multiplex PCR; TCRdb's version includes in-frame clones alone and lacks a portion of them. The top ten clones hold 0.022% of a sample with some 700,000 clones, about an eighth of them seen once. V gene TRBV5-4 combines with J gene TRBJ2-5; D is uncertain. The source is a man younger than 30 with type 1 diabetes. The sequencing input was naive CD4+ T cells from blood. CDR3 protein: CASNPGREQETQYF. The CDR3 DNA is TGTGCCAGCAATCCCGGAAGGGAACAAGAGACCCAGTACTTC.